Reported below is one T cell receptor (beta chain). Its specificity is unknown. The record originates from a study of CD8 T cells in Susac syndrome. With random hexamers, 0.5 to 1 ug RNA was reverse transcribed. Amplification of the TCR beta CDR3 was carried out by immunoSEQ multiplex PCR, which spanned a total of 54 Vbeta and 13 Jbeta segments. TCRdb re-derived calls from the immunoSEQ multiplex PCR reads in MiXCR, one entry per CDR3 protein. Of about 180,000 distinct CDR3 sequences listed, just under 95% are singletons. Study observations and caveats: Only a relatively small number of individuals were included in the TCR sequencing and HLA analysis.

Sequencing of TCR beta was performed on blood CD8+ T cells and on blood CD4+ T cells. In Susac syndrome patients, recently defined diagnostic criteria for definite or probable disease were met. Looked up from germline, CDR1 is MNHEY and CDR2 is SVGEGT. Trimming left V 5 bases short and J 2 bases short, with 8 bases between. This CDR3 is 13 amino acids long. The sequence came from a human donor with Susac syndrome. The chain links TRBV6-2 or TRBV6-3 to TRBJ2-3; perhaps TRBD2 as D (5 bases). The sequencing input was CD4+ T cells from PBMCs. Written as DNA, the CDR3 is TGTGCCAGCAGTGGGGAGAACACAGATACGCAGTATTTT. Translation: CASSGENTDTQYF.